This T cell receptor (beta chain) was found in a study of cytomegalovirus exposure and HLA in healthy donors. The CDR3 is made up of 16 amino acids. The ends were cut back, 3 bases at V and 9 bases at J, with 21 bases in the middle. The V gene's germline CDR1 is LNHDA and CDR2 SQIVND (reference sequence). Use of 60 Vbeta and 13 Jbeta primers characterized the PCR. Only in-frame clones appear in the TCRdb table, and some are missing; sequencing was by immunoSEQ multiplex PCR. Here the sample spans approximately 150,000 clones, over 70% being singletons. Comments on this clone: The antigen is not known.

Study-level points and caveats: The authors judged a highly shared variant cluster likely a sequencing artifact.

This chain uses TRBV19 with TRBJ1-5; D ambiguous. The source material was PBMCs. The receptor comes from a woman aged 40 to 50 in good health and CMV-seronegative. Here the CDR3 reads CASSILGSGGYLPQHF. CDR3 nucleotides: TGTGCCAGTAGTATCTTGGGGTCGGGAGGATACCTGCCCCAGCATTTT.